The entry that follows covers one T cell receptor beta chain sequence. What it recognizes is unknown. Looked up from germline, CDR1 is SGHTA and CDR2 is FQGNSA. J was trimmed by 10 bases and V by 5 bases; bases with no gene match: 8. There are 14 residues in the CDR3. Each sample used at least 6 million PBMCs. With each sample, at least 5 micrograms of total RNA were extracted. The data stem from a study of blood T cells in healthy people across ages. General study results and limits: There was a strong correlation between TCR beta diversity and naive T cell percentage. Not knowing donor CMV status may have confounded expanded clonotype changes.

With a J-beta primer mix and a sample-barcoded 5' primer, a second PCR ran roughly 6 to 12 cycles. TCRdb re-derived calls from the 5' RACE reads in MiXCR, one entry per CDR3 protein. In the table there are 790,000 or so distinct CDR3 sequences, around three fifths of which are singletons. V and J are TRBV7-2 and TRBJ2-1; 10 bases fit TRBD2. Sequenced input: blood. The receptor was isolated from a man aged 40-49 years in good health. CDR3 region: CASSQAGGSYEQFF. The DNA of the CDR3 is TGTGCCAGCAGCCAAGCGGGAGGGTCCTACGAGCAGTTCTTC.